These 9 T cell receptor beta chains share one sample of origin, sequenced in a study of shared clonotypes between healthy human individuals. Libraries were prepared by immunoSEQ multiplex PCR; TCRdb keeps only in-frame clonotypes and omits some of them. The sample includes hundreds of thousands of clones, about 74% of them seen just once. Input material: PBMCs. All receptors come from a woman in her forties in good health. Some clones in this sample may be carry-over from other donors' samples.

As for this clone: With a far larger clone one base away, a read error is the likely cause. The chain has TRBV7-2 and TRBJ2-1; a weak D match, TRBD2 (5 bases). The germline V gene encodes CDR1 SGHTA and CDR2 FQGNSA. Deletions cut 4 bases from V and 4 bases from J, with 8 bases between. This CDR3 region has 13 residues. Here the CDR3 reads CASSSGGYNEQFF. The DNA for the CDR3 is TGTGCCAGCAGCTCAGGCGGGTACAATGAGCAGTTCTTC.

The V call is TRBV11-2, the J call TRBJ2-7; D might be TRBD1 (5 bases). V gave up 2 bases and J gave up 3 bases, with 14 bases separating them. The length of the CDR3 is 15 residues. Germline V gives CDR1 SGHAT, CDR2 FQNNGV. The CDR3 is CASSLPLTVRYEQYF. DNA of the CDR3: TGTGCCAGCAGCTTACCCCTGACAGTCCGCTACGAGCAGTACTTC.

The chain employs TRBV10-3 and TRBJ2-1; a possible D gene is TRBD2 (6 bases). The CDR3 is 17 amino acids. CDR1 and CDR2 (germline): ENHRY, SYGVKD. Trimming pared 5 bases from V and 2 bases from J, leaving 19 bases between. The CDR3, as DNA: TGTGCCATCAGTCCCCGGAGGGACTCCGGTCCCTACAATGAGCAGTTCTTC. It encodes CAISPRRDSGPYNEQFF.

The V and J genes are TRBV29-1 and TRBJ1-1; tentatively, D is TRBD1 (5 bases). The length of the CDR3 is 16 residues. CDR1 and CDR2 (germline): SQVTM, ANQGSEA. V lost 7 bases to trimming and J lost 0 bases, with 21 bases between them. The CDR3 region has the DNA TGCAGCGCTCTCGCCGACACTTACAGGATGAACACTGAAGCTTTCTTT. This gives the protein CSALADTYRMNTEAFF.

V and J are TRBV5-1 and TRBJ1-1; D not certain. CDR3 length: 15 residues. The V gene lost 0 bases and the J gene lost 3 bases, with 12 bases spanning the gap. Germline V CDR1 and CDR2: SGHRS, YFSETQ. The CDR3 here is CASSLETQRDTEAFF. The CDR3 region has the DNA TGCGCCAGCAGCTTGGAGACCCAAAGGGACACTGAAGCTTTCTTT.

Notes on this clone: This sequence is one base from a far larger clone and is likely a read error. The genes are TRBV29-1 and TRBJ2-3; D gene ambiguous. The germline gives CDR1 SQVTM, CDR2 ANQGSEA. This CDR3 has 11 residues. V lost 3 bases to trimming and J lost 8 bases, with 9 bases between them. The CDR3 region is CSVDWGSTQYF. The CDR3 nucleotides read TGCAGCGTTGACTGGGGAAGTACGCAGTATTTT.

This rearrangement joins TRBV14 to TRBJ2-1; the D gene could be TRBD1 or TRBD2 (5 bases each). V was clipped by 5 bases and J by 0 bases, with 14 bases between them. Germline CDR1 SGHDN, CDR2 FVKESK. This CDR3 region has 16 residues. The CDR3: CASSGRGASSYNEQFF. CDR3 nucleotides: TGTGCCAGCAGCGGGAGAGGGGCAAGCTCCTACAATGAGCAGTTCTTC.

The rearrangement links TRBV30 to TRBJ1-1, with a weak D call TRBD1 (5 bases). Germline CDR1 is GTSNPN and CDR2 is SVGIG (reference sequence). This CDR3 region has 13 residues. Trimming took off 2 bases at V and 12 bases at J, with 19 bases between the two ends. The CDR3 loop reads CAWSSHLGGVTFF. The CDR3 nucleotides read TGTGCCTGGAGTTCCCATTTGGGAGGGGTTACTTTCTTT.

The chain has TRBV18 and TRBJ2-7, with D maybe TRBD2 (6 bases). Germline assignment: CDR1 KGHSH and CDR2 LQKENI. Trimming removed 2 bases at V and 4 bases at J, with 21 bases between. This CDR3 spans 17 amino acids. CDR3 region: CASSPKGSGLSHYEQYF. The CDR3 DNA is TGTGCCAGCTCACCAAAGGGTTCGGGACTTTCTCATTACGAGCAGTACTTC. The full variable domain, rest sourced from reference TRBV18 and TRBJ2-7, is NAGVMQNPRHLVRRRGQEARLRCSPMKGHSHVYWYRQLPEEGLKFMVYLQKENIIDESGMPKERFSAEFPKEGPSILRIQQVVRGDSAAYFCASSPKGSGLSHYEQYFGPGTRLTVT.